This T cell receptor (beta chain) was retrieved from a study of T-cell memory formation after mild COVID-19. The overall study: Across donors, TCR clusters were largely donor specific. The study, taken as a whole, reports: Later expanders leaned toward CD4+, whereas clones contracting from day 15 to 85 were balanced CD4/CD8. Pre-infection memory held some responding clones, suggesting pre-existing cross-reactive T cells responded.

MiXCR, applied by TCRdb to the 5' RACE reads, yields one record per CDR3 protein. The sample shows 450,000 to 700,000 distinct CDR3 sequences, under 20% of them seen only once. Comments on this clonotype: Antigen unknown.

The source of this sequence is an adult woman who had mild COVID-19 (a few samples of this study predate the infection). Cell type and time point are not known. The specimen was PBMCs or a T cell subset sorted from them (not recorded which).

The CDR3 reads CASSHGTASTDTQYF. DNA for the CDR3: TGTGCCAGCAGCCACGGGACAGCTAGCACAGATACGCAGTATTTT. The J gene is TRBJ2-3, the V gene TRBV14; 7 nucleotides align to TRBD1. With V trimmed by 3 bases and J by 0 bases, 3 bases remained unmatched. The CDR3 is made up of 15 amino acids. The germline V gene encodes CDR1 SGHDN and CDR2 FVKESK.